Included here is one T cell receptor (beta chain) sequence, with context. These data originate in a study of blood T cell repertoires in COVID-19. Study-wide context: Spain, Italy and the United States supplied samples that represented acute and convalescent COVID-19. From T cells, B-cell-depleted T cells, or PBMCs came the material, which was cDNA or gDNA.

As processed by the authors: Estimated nucleated cell counts came from reference gene primer amplification. The data were produced by immunoSEQ multiplex PCR, yet TCRdb's version contains in-frame clones alone and is incomplete. That table furnishes V, J and clone size, whereas the DNA furnished D and trimming. The data contain around 200,000 clones, roughly 87% of them singletons. Germline CDR1 reads SGHTS; CDR2 reads YDEGEE. The V and J ends lost 3 bases and 7 bases, in that order; junction bases with no gene match: 16. This CDR3 has 17 amino acids. The receptor's source is a young woman who had recovered from COVID-19. Sequenced sample: peripheral blood. This sequence joins TRBV5-8 and TRBJ2-1, with 7 bases aligning to TRBD2. This chain's CDR3 is CASSSPRESGTRNEQFF. The CDR3 DNA follows: TGTGCCAGCAGCTCACCGCGGGAGAGCGGGACTCGGAATGAGCAGTTCTTC.